A selection of T cell receptor beta chains follows, all from one sample in a study of CD4 T cells in relation to SARS-CoV-2 and coronaviruses. Sequenced by immunoSEQ multiplex PCR; TCRdb stores in-frame clones only, minus some. This table holds roughly 16,000 clones, 78% found once. Their cognate antigens are unknown. Material for sequencing was CD4+ T cells from PBMCs, cultured in vitro. The receptors stem from a human donor in good health. Each CDR3 is given with its conserved first and last residue. A D gene is named only where the DNA matches it firmly. The size field is filled for only some rows; it gives once, few, many or a size class.

j_gene: TRBJ1-1; v_gene: TRBV6-5; d_gene: -; len: 15; abundance: -; CDR3aa: CASSTAGTPNTEAFF; CDR3nt: TGTGCCAGCAGCACCGCCGGGACACCGAACACTGAAGCTTTCTTT
j_gene: TRBJ1-1; v_gene: TRBV4-2; d_gene: -; len: 16; abundance: -; CDR3aa: CASSQETFPIPTEAFF; CDR3nt: TGTGCCAGCAGCCAAGAGACATTCCCCATCCCCACTGAAGCTTTCTTT
j_gene: TRBJ2-7; v_gene: TRBV18; d_gene: TRBD1; len: 14; abundance: -; CDR3aa: CASSLIRTGYEQYF; CDR3nt: TGTGCCAGCTCACTAATAAGGACAGGTTACGAGCAGTACTTC
j_gene: TRBJ2-7; v_gene: TRBV5-8; d_gene: TRBD2; len: 14; abundance: -; CDR3aa: CASSGTSRLHEQYF; CDR3nt: TGTGCCAGCTCCGGGACTAGTCGATTACACGAGCAGTACTTC
j_gene: TRBJ2-3; v_gene: TRBV19; d_gene: TRBD2; len: 16; abundance: once; CDR3aa: CASSNGLAGVSDTQYF; CDR3nt: TGTGCCAGTAGTAATGGACTAGCGGGAGTATCAGATACGCAGTATTTT
j_gene: TRBJ2-7; v_gene: TRBV7-8; d_gene: -; len: 13; abundance: -; CDR3aa: CASSRTASYEQYF; CDR3nt: TGTGCCAGCAGCCGGACGGCATCCTACGAGCAGTACTTC
j_gene: TRBJ1-1; v_gene: TRBV27; d_gene: -; len: 13; abundance: -; CDR3aa: CASSLIKNTEAFF; CDR3nt: TGTGCCAGCAGTTTAATCAAGAACACTGAAGCTTTCTTT
j_gene: TRBJ2-6; v_gene: TRBV5-1; d_gene: -; len: 16; abundance: -; CDR3aa: CASSLGLSSGANVLTF; CDR3nt: TGCGCCAGCAGCCTCGGACTCTCCTCTGGGGCCAACGTCCTGACTTTC
j_gene: TRBJ1-1; v_gene: TRBV10-3; d_gene: -; len: 17; abundance: -; CDR3aa: CAISEAGQDIMNTEAFF; CDR3nt: TGTGCCATCAGTGAGGCGGGCCAGGACATCATGAACACTGAAGCTTTCTTT
j_gene: TRBJ1-3; v_gene: TRBV18; d_gene: -; len: 16; abundance: -; CDR3aa: CASSPPRGTSGNTIYF; CDR3nt: TGTGCCAGCTCACCACCGAGGGGGACCTCTGGAAACACCATATATTTT
j_gene: TRBJ2-3; v_gene: TRBV3-1/TRBV3-2; d_gene: -; len: 12; abundance: -; CDR3aa: CASSQELRRQYF; CDR3nt: TGTGCCAGCAGCCAAGAGCTACGACGGCAGTATTTT
j_gene: TRBJ2-1; v_gene: TRBV24-1; d_gene: TRBD2; len: 13; abundance: -; CDR3aa: CATCAGGGNEQFF; CDR3nt: TGTGCCACCTGTGCGGGAGGGGGAAATGAGCAGTTCTTC
j_gene: TRBJ2-1; v_gene: TRBV4-1; d_gene: TRBD1; len: 17; abundance: -; CDR3aa: CASSQDVKDRGINEQFF; CDR3nt: TGCGCCAGCAGCCAAGACGTGAAGGACAGGGGTATTAATGAGCAGTTCTTC
j_gene: TRBJ2-7; v_gene: TRBV5-6; d_gene: TRBD1; len: 16; abundance: -; CDR3aa: CASSLDGQGARYEQYF; CDR3nt: TGTGCCAGCAGCTTGGACGGACAGGGGGCGCGGTACGAGCAGTACTTC
j_gene: TRBJ2-4; v_gene: TRBV14; d_gene: TRBD2; len: 18; abundance: -; CDR3aa: CASSQGGGLARAKNIQYF; CDR3nt: TGTGCCAGCAGCCAGGGGGGGGGACTTGCCCGGGCCAAAAACATTCAGTACTTC